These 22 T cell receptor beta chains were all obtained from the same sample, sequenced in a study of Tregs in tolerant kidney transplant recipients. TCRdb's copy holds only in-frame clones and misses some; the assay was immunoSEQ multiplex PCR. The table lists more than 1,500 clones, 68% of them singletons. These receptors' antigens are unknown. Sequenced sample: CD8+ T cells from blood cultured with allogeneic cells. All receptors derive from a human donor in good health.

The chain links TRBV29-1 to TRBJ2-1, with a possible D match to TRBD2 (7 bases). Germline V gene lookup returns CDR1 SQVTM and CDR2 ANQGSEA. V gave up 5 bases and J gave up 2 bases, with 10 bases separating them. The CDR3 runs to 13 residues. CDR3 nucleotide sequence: TGCAGCGTTTCGGGGGGCGCCTACAATGAGCAGTTCTTC. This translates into CSVSGGAYNEQFF.

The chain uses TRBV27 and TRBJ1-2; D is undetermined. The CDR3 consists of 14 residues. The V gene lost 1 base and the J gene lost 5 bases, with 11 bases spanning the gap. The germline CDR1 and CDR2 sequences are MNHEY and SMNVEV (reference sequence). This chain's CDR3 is CASSLLPGPYGYTF. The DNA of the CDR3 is TGTGCCAGCAGTTTATTGCCCGGACCATATGGCTACACCTTC.

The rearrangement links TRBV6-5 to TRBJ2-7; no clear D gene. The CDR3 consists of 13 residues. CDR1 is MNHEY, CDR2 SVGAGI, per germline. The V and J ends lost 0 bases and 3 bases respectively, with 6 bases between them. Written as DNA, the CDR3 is TGTGCCAGCAGTTACTCCTCCTTCTACGAGCAGTACTTC. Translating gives CASSYSSFYEQYF.

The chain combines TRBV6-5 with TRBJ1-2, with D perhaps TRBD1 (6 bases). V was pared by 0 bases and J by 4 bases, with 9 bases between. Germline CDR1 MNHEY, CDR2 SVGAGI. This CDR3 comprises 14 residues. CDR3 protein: CASSYSGGPYGYTF. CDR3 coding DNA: TGTGCCAGCAGTTACTCCGGGGGGCCCTATGGCTACACCTTC.

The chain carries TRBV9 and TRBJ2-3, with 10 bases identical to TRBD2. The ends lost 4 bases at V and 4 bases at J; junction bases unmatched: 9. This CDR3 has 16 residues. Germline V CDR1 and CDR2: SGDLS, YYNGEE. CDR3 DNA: TGTGCCAGCAGCCCGAGCGGGGGGGCCGAGGCAGATACGCAGTATTTT. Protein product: CASSPSGGAEADTQYF.

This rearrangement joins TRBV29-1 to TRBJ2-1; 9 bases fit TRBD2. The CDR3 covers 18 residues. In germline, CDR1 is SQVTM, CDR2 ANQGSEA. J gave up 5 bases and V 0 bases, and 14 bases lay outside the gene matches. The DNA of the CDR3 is TGCAGCGTTGAAGATCCCCGACTAGCGGCCAGGGGAGACAATGAGCAGTTCTTC. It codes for CSVEDPRLAARGDNEQFF.

The CDR3 coding sequence is TGTGCCAGCAGCTTATGGGAGTTGGATGAGCAGTTCTTC. This translates into CASSLWELDEQFF. This chain uses TRBV7-9 with TRBJ2-1; D possibly corresponds to TRBD2 (5 bases). CDR3 size: 13 residues. Germline CDR1 reads SEHNR; CDR2 reads FQNEAQ (reference sequence). V was trimmed by 2 bases and J by 8 bases, leaving 10 bases between them.

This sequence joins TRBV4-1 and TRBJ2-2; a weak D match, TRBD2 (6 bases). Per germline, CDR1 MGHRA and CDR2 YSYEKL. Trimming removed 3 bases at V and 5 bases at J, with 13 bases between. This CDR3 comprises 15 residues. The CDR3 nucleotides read TGCGCCAGCAGCCAGTGGTCAGGAGGGACCGGGGAGCTGTTTTTT. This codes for CASSQWSGGTGELFF.

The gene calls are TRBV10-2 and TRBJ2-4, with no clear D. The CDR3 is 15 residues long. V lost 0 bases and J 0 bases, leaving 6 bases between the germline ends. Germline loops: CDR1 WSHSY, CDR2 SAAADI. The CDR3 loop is CASSESSLAKNIQYF. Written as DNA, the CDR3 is TGCGCCAGCAGTGAGTCGTCTCTAGCCAAAAACATTCAGTACTTC.

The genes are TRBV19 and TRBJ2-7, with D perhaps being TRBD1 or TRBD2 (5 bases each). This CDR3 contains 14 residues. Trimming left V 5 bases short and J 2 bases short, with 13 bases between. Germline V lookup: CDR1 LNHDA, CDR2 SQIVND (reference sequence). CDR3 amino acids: CASSLRDGAYEQYF. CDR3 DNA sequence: TGTGCCAGTAGTCTCCGGGACGGGGCCTACGAGCAGTACTTC.

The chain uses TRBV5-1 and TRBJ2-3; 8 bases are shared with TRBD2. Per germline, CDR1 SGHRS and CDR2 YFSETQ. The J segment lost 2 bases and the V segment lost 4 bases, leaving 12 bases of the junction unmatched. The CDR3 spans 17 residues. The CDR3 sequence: CASSPPAGGWDTDTQYF. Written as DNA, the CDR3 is TGCGCCAGCAGCCCGCCCGCGGGAGGTTGGGACACAGATACGCAGTATTTT.

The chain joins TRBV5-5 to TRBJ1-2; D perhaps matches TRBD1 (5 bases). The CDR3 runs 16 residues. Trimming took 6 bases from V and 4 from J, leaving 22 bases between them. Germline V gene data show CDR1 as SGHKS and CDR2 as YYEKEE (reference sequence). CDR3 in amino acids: CASTHWGKVGSYGYTF. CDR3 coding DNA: TGTGCCAGCACGCATTGGGGGAAAGTTGGGTCCTATGGCTACACCTTC.

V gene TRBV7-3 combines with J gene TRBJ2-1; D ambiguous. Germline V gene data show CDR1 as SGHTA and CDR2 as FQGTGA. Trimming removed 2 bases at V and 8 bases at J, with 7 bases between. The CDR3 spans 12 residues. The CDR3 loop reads CASSLGPDEQFF. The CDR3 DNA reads TGTGCCAGCAGCTTAGGTCCAGATGAGCAGTTCTTC.

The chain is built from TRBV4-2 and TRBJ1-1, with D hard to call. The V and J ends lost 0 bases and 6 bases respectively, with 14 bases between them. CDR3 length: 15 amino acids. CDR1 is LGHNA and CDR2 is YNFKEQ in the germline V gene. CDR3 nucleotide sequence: TGTGCCAGCAGCCAAGAGGAGGCGCTAGCCCCTGAAGCTTTCTTT. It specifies CASSQEEALAPEAFF.

Written as DNA, the CDR3 is TGCAGCGTTGTATTTCCGGGACAGGGATTCTACACCTTC. As protein: CSVVFPGQGFYTF. The chain couples TRBV29-1 to TRBJ1-2; 9 positions match TRBD1. Germline CDR1 SQVTM, CDR2 ANQGSEA. V gave up 4 bases and J gave up 10 bases; unmatched junction bases: 10. This CDR3 contains 13 residues.

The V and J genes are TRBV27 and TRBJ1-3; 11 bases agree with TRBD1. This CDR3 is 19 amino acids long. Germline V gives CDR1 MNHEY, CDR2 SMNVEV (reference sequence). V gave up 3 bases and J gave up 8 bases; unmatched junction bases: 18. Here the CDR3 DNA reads TGTGCCAGCAGTTTGCGGCCCCCCGGACGGACAGGGGGCTCGGACACCATATATTTT. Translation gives CASSLRPPGRTGGSDTIYF.

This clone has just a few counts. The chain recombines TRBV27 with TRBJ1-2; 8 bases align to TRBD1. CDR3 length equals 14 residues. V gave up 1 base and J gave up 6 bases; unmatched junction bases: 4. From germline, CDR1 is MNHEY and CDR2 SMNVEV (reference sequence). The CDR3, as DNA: TGTGCCAGCAGTTTATTGGCAGGGGGCAATGGCTACACCTTC. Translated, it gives CASSLLAGGNGYTF.

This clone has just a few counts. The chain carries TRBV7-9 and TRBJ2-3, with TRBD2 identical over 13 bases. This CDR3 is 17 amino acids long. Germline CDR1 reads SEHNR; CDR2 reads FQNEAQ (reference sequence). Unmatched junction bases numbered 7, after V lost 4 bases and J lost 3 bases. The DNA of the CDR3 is TGTGCCAGCAGCTCCCCGACTAGCGGGAGGTTTACAGATACGCAGTATTTT. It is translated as CASSSPTSGRFTDTQYF.

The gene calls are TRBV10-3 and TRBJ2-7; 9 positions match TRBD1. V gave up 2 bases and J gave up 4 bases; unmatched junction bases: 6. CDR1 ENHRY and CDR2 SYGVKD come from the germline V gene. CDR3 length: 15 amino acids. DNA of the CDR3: TGTGCCATCAGTGAGCCGGGACAGGGATTTTACGAGCAGTACTTC. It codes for CAISEPGQGFYEQYF.

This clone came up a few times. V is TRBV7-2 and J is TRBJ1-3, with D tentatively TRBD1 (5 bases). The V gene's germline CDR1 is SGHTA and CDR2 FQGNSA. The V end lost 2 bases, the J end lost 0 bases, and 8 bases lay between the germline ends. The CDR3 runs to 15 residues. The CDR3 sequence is CASSLSGISGNTIYF. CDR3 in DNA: TGTGCCAGCAGCTTATCAGGGATCTCTGGAAACACCATATATTTT.

Here the CDR3 DNA reads TGTGCCAGCAGCTCGGACAGTCCTGTTTACAATGAGCAGTTCTTC. Its translation is CASSSDSPVYNEQFF. The gene calls are TRBV7-9 and TRBJ2-1, with D maybe TRBD1 (6 bases). The CDR3 runs to 15 residues. Germline V gene lookup returns CDR1 SEHNR and CDR2 FQNEAQ (reference sequence). The V and J ends lost 4 bases and 4 bases respectively, with 14 bases between them.

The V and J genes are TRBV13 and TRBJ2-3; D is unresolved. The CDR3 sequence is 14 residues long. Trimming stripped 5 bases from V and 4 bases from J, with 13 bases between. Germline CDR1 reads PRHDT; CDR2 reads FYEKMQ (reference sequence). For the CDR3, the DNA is TGTGCCAGCAGCGACCCCTTAAGGGCAGATACGCAGTATTTT. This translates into CASSDPLRADTQYF.